The present entry profiles one T cell receptor beta chain with its context. This specimen belongs to a study of blood T cell repertoires in COVID-19. About the study: Some COVID-19 samples were acute and others convalescent; all came from the United States, Italy and Spain. Sources were T cells, B-cell-depleted T cells, or PBMCs; the material itself was cDNA or gDNA.

Original handling: Researchers report that nucleated cell counts were estimated from reference gene primer amplification. Sequencing used immunoSEQ multiplex PCR; TCRdb keeps in-frame clones, though not all of them. That table is the source of V, J and clone size, and D and trimming were worked out from the DNA. The sample yields under 100,000 clones, over 70% seen once. Sequenced: peripheral blood. This clonotype was sampled from an elderly man with active or convalescent COVID-19.

The CDR3 DNA follows: TGCAGTGCTAGTGGGACTAGCCGTACGGACCAGTTCTTC. It specifies CSASGTSRTDQFF. The chain uses TRBV20-1 and TRBJ2-1, with TRBD2 identical over 9 bases. Per germline, CDR1 DFQATT and CDR2 SNEGSKA (reference sequence). The CDR3 covers 13 residues. With 3 bases clipped from V and 13 bases from J, the junction kept 10 bases outside the gene matches.